These 17 T cell receptor beta chains were sequenced from one sample in a study of cytomegalovirus exposure and HLA in healthy donors. The study ran its PCR with 60 Vbeta and 13 Jbeta primers. TCRdb's table, derived via immunoSEQ multiplex PCR, lists solely in-frame clones and lacks some. The sample contains more than 75,000 clones, roughly 72% of which appear only once. The sequencing input was PBMCs. The receptors stem from a man between 35 and 55 years old in good health and CMV-seropositive.

The chain has TRBV27 and TRBJ2-1; 7 nucleotides match TRBD1. The CDR3 length is 16 residues. V was pared by 5 bases and J by 5 bases, with 12 bases of the junction left unmatched. Germline V lookup: CDR1 MNHEY, CDR2 SMNVEV (reference sequence). DNA for the CDR3: TGTGCCAGCAGTCGGGACAGTCATCCTCTCGACAATGAGCAGTTCTTC. Protein product: CASSRDSHPLDNEQFF.

This clone was counted between two and nine times. The chain carries TRBV5-8 and TRBJ2-7; 8 nucleotides match TRBD1. The germline V gene has CDR1 SGHTS and CDR2 YDEGEE. This CDR3 is built from 14 residues. J was trimmed by 2 bases and V by 5 bases; bases with no gene match: 6. The CDR3 loop is CASRRPGQAYEQYF. The DNA of the CDR3 is TGTGCCAGCAGGCGCCCGGGACAGGCCTACGAGCAGTACTTC.

This sequence joins TRBV14 and TRBJ1-3; D remains ambiguous. Germline loops: CDR1 SGHDN, CDR2 FVKESK. The V gene lost 3 bases and the J gene lost 4 bases, with 13 bases spanning the gap. The CDR3 contains 15 residues. This chain's CDR3 is CASSQQFQSGNTIYF. DNA of the CDR3: TGTGCCAGCAGCCAGCAATTCCAGTCGGGAAACACCATATATTTT.

The rearrangement links TRBV5-8 to TRBJ1-1, with D unclear. The V end was cut by 2 bases, the J end by 0 bases, with 8 bases between. CDR3 length: 14 residues. Germline V gene sequence: CDR1 SGHTS, CDR2 YDEGEE. This CDR3 is CASSFRLLNTEAFF. Written as DNA, the CDR3 is TGTGCCAGCAGCTTTAGACTGTTGAACACTGAAGCTTTCTTT.

This clone has just a few counts. This chain joins TRBV28 and TRBJ1-2; a possible D gene is TRBD1 (5 bases). From germline, CDR1 is MDHEN and CDR2 SYDVKM. V was shortened by 8 bases and J by 6 bases, with 22 bases between the two germline ends. This CDR3 spans 15 amino acids. The CDR3 sequence: CASAAHLEDIDGYTF. CDR3 bases: TGTGCCAGCGCAGCACACCTCGAGGACATTGATGGCTACACCTTC.

The chain has TRBV28 and TRBJ2-3, with 9 nucleotides matching TRBD1. Trimming took 4 bases from V and 6 from J; bases not matched to a gene: 8. From germline, CDR1 is MDHEN and CDR2 SYDVKM. The CDR3 sequence is 15 residues long. The DNA for the CDR3 is TGTGCCAGCAGTTGGAACAGGGGGCGAGGTGATACGCAGTATTTT. It specifies CASSWNRGRGDTQYF. The variable domain in full, with the rest retrieved from reference TRBV28 and TRBJ2-3, is DVKVTQSSRYLVKRTGEKVFLECVQDMDHENMFWYRQDPGLGLRLIYFSYDVKMKEKGDIPEGYSVSREKKERFSLILESASTNQTSMYLCASSWNRGRGDTQYFGPGTRLTVL.

The chain links TRBV28 to TRBJ2-5; TRBD2 agrees at 7 bases. The J call is uncertain, as TRBJ2-7 better fits the DNA end. The CDR3 loop spans 15 amino acids. CDR1 is MDHEN and CDR2 is SYDVKM in the germline V gene. CDR3 protein: CASSLWGGSSYEQYF. The CDR3 DNA sequence: TGTGCCAGCTCGCTATGGGGAGGGAGTTCCTACGAGCAGTACTTC.

V gene TRBV29-1 combines with J gene TRBJ2-7; weak D call: TRBD2 (6 bases). The CDR3 has 10 amino acids. V lost 6 bases to trimming and J lost 6 bases, with 9 bases between them. Germline CDR1 SQVTM, CDR2 ANQGSEA. The chain's CDR3 is CSVGGSEQYF. CDR3 coding DNA: TGCAGCGTCGGAGGGAGCGAGCAGTACTTC.

V and J are TRBV4-2 and TRBJ2-2; D not certain. V was cut by 1 base and J by 4 bases, with 4 bases left in between. Germline CDR1 LGHNA, CDR2 YNFKEQ. The CDR3 is 13 amino acids. CDR3 protein: CASSQARTGELFF. The CDR3 nucleotides are TGTGCCAGCAGCCAAGCGCGCACCGGGGAGCTGTTTTTT.

This clone was recorded once. The J gene is TRBJ2-3, the V gene TRBV11-2, with 14 bases that match TRBD2. The CDR3 consists of 16 residues. V was pared by 3 bases and J by 6 bases, with 5 bases of the junction left unmatched. The V gene's germline CDR1 is SGHAT and CDR2 FQNNGV. The CDR3 loop is CASSLGLAGVHDTQYF. CDR3 coding DNA: TGTGCCAGCAGCTTGGGACTAGCGGGGGTGCACGATACGCAGTATTTT.

The gene calls are TRBV6-5 and TRBJ1-1; D is unclear. The V gene's germline CDR1 is MNHEY and CDR2 SVGAGI. This CDR3 comprises 13 residues. V shed 5 bases and J shed 5 bases, with 12 bases lying between them. For the CDR3, the DNA is TGTGCCAGCAGTCCGCCTCTCCGGACTGAAGCTTTCTTT. Translation: CASSPPLRTEAFF.

The rearrangement links TRBV27 to TRBJ2-6; no clear D gene. The CDR3 has 14 amino acids. V lost 6 bases to trimming and J lost 1 base, with 7 bases between them. Germline V lookup: CDR1 MNHEY, CDR2 SMNVEV (reference sequence). The CDR3 DNA sequence: TGTGCCAGCAGGAAGACATCTGGGGCCAACGTCCTGACTTTC. Amino acid sequence: CASRKTSGANVLTF.

This clone came up a few times. This chain connects TRBV10-1 to TRBJ2-5; TRBD2 matches 9 bases. V dropped 3 bases and J dropped 8; count of bases not matched to a gene: 4. The CDR3 covers 13 residues. CDR1 WNHNN and CDR2 SYGVQD come from the germline V gene (reference sequence). CDR3 in DNA: TGCGCCAGCAGTGATGCGGGGGGGGGTACCCAGTACTTC. Translating it yields CASSDAGGGTQYF.

This rearrangement joins TRBV19 to TRBJ2-1; 15 bases are shared with TRBD2. This CDR3 is 16 amino acids long. From germline, CDR1 is LNHDA and CDR2 SQIVND (reference sequence). V was clipped by 6 bases and J by 7 bases; unmatched bases: 7. CDR3 nucleotides: TGTGCCAGTAGCGCCACTGGACTAGCGGGAGGGAATGAGCAGTTCTTC. Translated: CASSATGLAGGNEQFF.

This clone was counted between two and nine times. J is TRBJ1-4 and V is TRBV11-2, with D uncertain. The CDR3 extends over 12 amino acids. V shed 4 bases and J shed 8 bases, with 8 bases lying between them. The germline V gene has CDR1 SGHAT and CDR2 FQNNGV. CDR3: CASSSTREKLFF. The CDR3 nucleotides read TGTGCCAGCAGCTCCACCAGGGAAAAACTGTTTTTT.

The rearrangement links TRBV7-8 to TRBJ2-7, with a weak D call TRBD1 (7 bases). The V end lost 5 bases, the J end lost 2 bases, and 16 bases lay between the germline ends. This CDR3 region has 15 residues. The germline V gene encodes CDR1 SGHVS and CDR2 FQNEAQ. The CDR3 reads CASSPRGTSTYEQYF. DNA for the CDR3: TGTGCCAGCAGCCCCAGGGGGACTTCTACCTACGAGCAGTACTTC.

V and J are TRBV12-2 and TRBJ2-3; TRBD1, the table's D call, was not compared with the DNA. TRBV12-2 is tagged as a pseudogene. This CDR3 contains 16 residues. CDR3 amino acids: CASRLDGDSPTDTQYF. DNA of the CDR3: TGTGCAAGTCGCTTAGATGGGGACAGCCCAACAGATACGCAGTATTTT.